Listed below are T cell receptor beta chains from one sample, sequenced in a study of T cell repertoires in breast cancer. MiXCR, applied by TCRdb to the emulsion pairing reads, yields one record per CDR3 protein. The table includes approximately 37,000 distinct CDR3 sequences, roughly 42% detected once. Specimen: CD8+ T cells. All receptors derive from a pool of human donors with breast cancer or a healthy control (not recorded which). CDR3s include the opening cysteine and the closing phenylalanine or tryptophan.

CDR3 length	V gene	J gene	CDR3 protein
15	TRBV15	TRBJ1-2	CATSSGKTDNYGYTF
15	TRBV11-2	TRBJ2-1	CASSSIAGGQNEQFF
13	TRBV11-2	TRBJ2-1	CASSVHGGSERFF
18	TRBV4-2	TRBJ2-7	CASSQDLRTGGGFYEQYF
13	TRBV6-1	TRBJ2-7	CASILGKKDEQYF
16	TRBV2	TRBJ2-3	CASSKTSGGGGDTQYF
12	TRBV2	TRBJ1-1	CASSENSLQAFF
17	TRBV28	TRBJ1-4	CASSPLDSTATNEKLFF
14	TRBV30	TRBJ2-1	CAWSGSGLPNEQFF
14	TRBV29-1	TRBJ2-2	CSVIAVVNTGELFF
18	TRBV7-9	TRBJ1-6	CASSHESTQGPYNSPLHF
16	TRBV19	TRBJ2-4	CASSMETQGAHNIQYF
14	TRBV11-2	TRBJ2-4	CASSLDRGGYIQYF
16	TRBV7-9	TRBJ1-2	CASSPDRHTSDYGYTF
13	TRBV7-3	TRBJ2-5	CASSIQGGETQYF
14	TRBV4-2	TRBJ1-2	CASSQDRQNYGYTF
14	TRBV5-6	TRBJ1-2	CASSLLATDYGYTF
15	TRBV24-1	TRBJ2-1	CATSDSGTRYNEQFF
13	TRBV27	TRBJ1-3	CASSSYSGNTIYF
14	TRBV6-2/TRBV6-3	TRBJ1-1	CASSQGSENTEAFF
14	TRBV20-1	TRBJ2-1	CSASLAPERNEQFF
14	TRBV6-1	TRBJ1-1	CATLPDSKNTEAFF
16	TRBV27	TRBJ1-1	CASTRYPGQGNTEAFF
14	TRBV27	TRBJ1-2	CASSPRTGYNGYTF
13	TRBV7-2	TRBJ1-1	CASSLKVNTEAFF
13	TRBV28	TRBJ1-2	CASSFLRGFPPTF
16	TRBV7-9	TRBJ1-1	CASSSTNYRDGTEAFF
16	TRBV7-2	TRBJ2-5	CASSPGEVSGEETQYF
15	TRBV4-3	TRBJ2-7	CASSQESLNAYEQYF
17	TRBV20-1	TRBJ2-3	CSARLRRLAGEGDTQYF
16	TRBV6-5	TRBJ2-1	CASRELAGGPGNEQFF
14	TRBV20-1	TRBJ2-3	CSASFGSSTDTQYF
17	TRBV6-2/TRBV6-3	TRBJ1-1	CASSYSLSLQGDTEAFF
12	TRBV20-1	TRBJ1-3	CSARGNGNTIYF
15	TRBV20-1	TRBJ2-1	CSASSAGGSKNEQFF
17	TRBV19	TRBJ2-7	CASSPPPGQGISREQYF
14	TRBV25-1	TRBJ1-2	CASSFRGLAYGYTF
12	TRBV5-1	TRBJ2-1	CASSLVLNEQFF
14	TRBV27	TRBJ2-7	CASSFSEAHYEQYF
14	TRBV13	TRBJ2-5	CASSSRTRGETQYF
14	TRBV6-2/TRBV6-3	TRBJ2-5	CASSMGHAGETQYF
21	TRBV4-1	TRBJ1-6	CASSQDDLGGRESSYNSPLHF
14	TRBV7-9	TRBJ2-4	CASSPGQGKNIQYF
17	TRBV5-4	TRBJ2-3	CASSGRTGTAITDTQYF
12	TRBV20-1	TRBJ2-7	CSATGGINEQYF
12	TRBV12-3/TRBV12-4	TRBJ1-1	CASSLKRTEAFF
13	TRBV27	TRBJ2-3	CASSAGGWGAQYF
15	TRBV7-7	TRBJ2-5	CASSLRTGGRETQYF
14	TRBV27	TRBJ1-6	CASSFEGLRSPPHF
14	TRBV5-1	TRBJ1-1	CASALQGASTEAFF
14	TRBV20-1	TRBJ1-1	CSARNPALSTEAFF
15	TRBV6-1	TRBJ1-1	CASSPETVMNTEAFF
14	TRBV14	TRBJ2-1	CASSLKKGYNEQFF
15	TRBV15	TRBJ1-5	CATSRVDSGVQPQHF
13	TRBV19	TRBJ1-2	CATQTGLAYGYTF